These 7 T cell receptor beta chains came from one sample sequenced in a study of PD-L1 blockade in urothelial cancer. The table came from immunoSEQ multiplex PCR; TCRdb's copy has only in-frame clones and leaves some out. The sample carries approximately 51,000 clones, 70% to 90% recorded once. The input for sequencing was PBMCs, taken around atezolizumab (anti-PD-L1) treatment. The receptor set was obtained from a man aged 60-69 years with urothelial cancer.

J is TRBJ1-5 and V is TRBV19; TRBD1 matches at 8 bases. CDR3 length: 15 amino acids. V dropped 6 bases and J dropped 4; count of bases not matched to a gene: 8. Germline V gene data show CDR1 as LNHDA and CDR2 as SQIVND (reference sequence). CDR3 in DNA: TGTGCCAGTAGACGAACAGGGGGTGATAATCAGCCCCAGCATTTT. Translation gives CASRRTGGDNQPQHF. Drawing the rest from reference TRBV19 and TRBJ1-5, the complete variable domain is DGGITQSPKYLFRKEGQNVTLSCEQNLNHDAMYWYRQDPGQGLRLIYYSQIVNDFQKGDIAEGYSVSREKKESFPLTVTSAQKNPTAFYLCASRRTGGDNQPQHFGDGTRLSIL.

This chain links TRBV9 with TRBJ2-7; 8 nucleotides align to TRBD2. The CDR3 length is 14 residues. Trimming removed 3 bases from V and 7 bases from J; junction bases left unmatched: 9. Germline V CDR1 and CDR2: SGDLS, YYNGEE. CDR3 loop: CASSGGGREMEQYF. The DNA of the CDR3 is TGTGCCAGCAGCGGCGGGGGGCGGGAGATGGAGCAGTACTTC.

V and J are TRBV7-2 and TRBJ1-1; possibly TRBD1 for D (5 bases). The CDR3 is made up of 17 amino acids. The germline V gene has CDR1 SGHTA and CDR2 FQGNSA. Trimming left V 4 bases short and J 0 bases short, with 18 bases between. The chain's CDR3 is CASSSPLGGRLNTEAFF. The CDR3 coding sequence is TGTGCCAGCAGCTCCCCTTTGGGGGGGAGGTTGAACACTGAAGCTTTCTTT. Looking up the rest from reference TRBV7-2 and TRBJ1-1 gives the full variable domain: GAGVSQSPSNKVTEKGKDVELRCDPISGHTALYWYRQSLGQGLEFLIYFQGNSAPDKSGLPSDRFSAERTGGSVSTLTIQRTQQEDSAVYLCASSSPLGGRLNTEAFFGQGTRLTVV.

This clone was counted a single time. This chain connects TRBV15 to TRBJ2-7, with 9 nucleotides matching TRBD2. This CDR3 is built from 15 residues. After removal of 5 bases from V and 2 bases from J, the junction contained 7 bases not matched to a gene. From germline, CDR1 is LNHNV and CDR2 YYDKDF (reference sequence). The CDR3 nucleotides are TGTGCCACCAGCTGGATGACTAGCGGAACCTACGAGCAGTACTTC. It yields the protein CATSWMTSGTYEQYF.

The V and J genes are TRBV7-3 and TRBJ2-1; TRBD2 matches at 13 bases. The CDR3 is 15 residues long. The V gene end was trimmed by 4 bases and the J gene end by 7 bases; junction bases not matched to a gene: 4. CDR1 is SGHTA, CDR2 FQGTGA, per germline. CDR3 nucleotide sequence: TGTGCCAGCAGCTCTGGACTAGCGGGAGCGAATGAGCAGTTCTTC. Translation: CASSSGLAGANEQFF.

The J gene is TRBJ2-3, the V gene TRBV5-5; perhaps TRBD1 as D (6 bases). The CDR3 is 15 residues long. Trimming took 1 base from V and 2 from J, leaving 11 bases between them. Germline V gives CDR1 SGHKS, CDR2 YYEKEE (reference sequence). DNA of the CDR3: TGTGCCAGCAGCTTGTTGACAGGCACCACAGATACGCAGTATTTT. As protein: CASSLLTGTTDTQYF.

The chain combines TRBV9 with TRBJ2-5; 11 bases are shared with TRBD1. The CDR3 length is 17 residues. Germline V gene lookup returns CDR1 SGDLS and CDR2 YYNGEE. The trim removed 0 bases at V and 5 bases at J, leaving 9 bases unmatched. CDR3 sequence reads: CASSVATDRGRDETQYF. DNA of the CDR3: TGTGCCAGCAGCGTAGCTACGGACAGGGGGCGTGATGAGACCCAGTACTTC.